These T cell receptor beta chains were read from a single sample in a study of blood T cell repertoires in COVID-19. Libraries were prepared by immunoSEQ multiplex PCR; TCRdb keeps only in-frame clonotypes and omits some of them. The sample lists over 75,000 clones; about 91% were seen once. The sequenced sample consisted of peripheral blood. The receptors here all came from a human donor with active COVID-19. The donor label of this sample is uncertain. Each CDR3 is given without its conserved first and last residue. The D gene is left open where the match is weak.

j_call d_call v_call cdr3_aa
TRBJ2-1 . TRBV9 ASSGGTHLNEQF
TRBJ1-5 . TRBV3-1/TRBV3-2 ASSQDWSNQPQH
TRBJ1-6 . TRBV29-1 SVGEGYNSPLH
TRBJ2-3 . TRBV7-2 ASSLENGGHTQY
TRBJ1-4 . TRBV19 ASSPQEGNNEKLF
TRBJ2-3 . TRBV5-4 ASSLDRRTSTDTQY
TRBJ2-1 TRBD1 TRBV18 ASSPGTGWNEQF
TRBJ2-7 . TRBV5-1 ASSPGTSSYEQY
TRBJ1-2 TRBD1 TRBV19 ASRQGLNYGYT
TRBJ1-3 . TRBV28 ASRQDRNSGNTIY
TRBJ1-1 TRBD1 TRBV5-1 ASSRQGDTEAF
TRBJ1-6 . TRBV9 ASSVEEAYNSPLH
TRBJ1-2 TRBD1 TRBV6-5 ASSRQGNKDGYT
TRBJ2-2 TRBD2 TRBV3-1/TRBV3-2 ASSQDLAGGHFANTGELF
TRBJ1-2 . TRBV7-2 ASSLAGAGRDYGYT
TRBJ1-5 . TRBV28 ASSFGRSAQH
TRBJ1-2 TRBD1 TRBV6-5 ASSLEGGFGYT
TRBJ1-5 . TRBV5-8 ASSLGTGYSNQPQH
TRBJ2-1 . TRBV3-1/TRBV3-2 ASSQAHFGGVYNEQF
TRBJ2-7 TRBD2 TRBV5-1 ASSPTLGGGGAYEQY
TRBJ1-4 . TRBV2 ASSEGRGSEKLF
TRBJ2-7 TRBD2 TRBV19 ASSPRLAGAPGLYEQY
TRBJ1-4 . TRBV6-2/TRBV6-3 ASSHSVRPEREKLF
TRBJ2-7 TRBD1 TRBV3-1/TRBV3-2 ASSLGTVAPYEQY
TRBJ1-3 . TRBV12-5 AGTLSGNTIY
TRBJ2-5 . TRBV27 ASSPTRARETQY
TRBJ2-3 . TRBV10-1 ASSTGPDTQY
TRBJ2-3 TRBD2 TRBV28 ASSETSGRATDTQY
TRBJ1-2 . TRBV5-1 ASSLAWGSGDPNYGYT
TRBJ2-5 TRBD2 TRBV5-3 ARSHSVAGVKQETQY
TRBJ2-5 TRBD1 TRBV19 ASSMPPGQGRETQY
TRBJ1-1 TRBD1 TRBV19 ASSALRTGVNTEAF
TRBJ1-1 . TRBV11-2 ASSQTALNTEAF
TRBJ2-6 . TRBV11-2 ASSGRGAGRLTGANVLT
TRBJ2-5 . TRBV13 ASSLRGGAGETQY
TRBJ1-6 . TRBV9 ASSPYGSYNSPLH
TRBJ1-5 . TRBV6-5 ASRGRDNQPQH
TRBJ2-7 . TRBV5-1 ASNRGTSYEQY
TRBJ1-1 TRBD1 TRBV5-1 ASTRGRTGDLAF
TRBJ2-1 TRBD2 TRBV4-2 ASSQGSLAGGLNEQF
TRBJ1-5 . TRBV7-2 ASSLDHNQPQH
TRBJ1-6 . TRBV27 ASYTPGLHSPLH
TRBJ2-4 . TRBV5-5 ASSLFRGERAKNIQY
TRBJ2-3 . TRBV18 ASSPFATGNTDTQY
TRBJ2-5 TRBD2 TRBV5-6 ASSGQPGLAGDY
TRBJ1-6 . TRBV7-6 ASSSGQYASNSPLH